This TCR beta chain was identified in a study of T cell repertoires in cytomegalovirus infection. Whole-study context: The authors relied on CMV epitopes, both recently identified HLA-C-restricted and well-studied HLA-B-restricted. CMV infection together with matching HLA type was indicated by public TCR beta signatures. Study outcomes and limitations: Summed frequency of shared TCR beta families picked out CMV carriers who also had the relevant HLA. In two of eight donors, the top clonotype was HLA-C-restricted CMV-specific.

This CDR3 has 15 amino acids. Trimming removed 3 bases from V and 9 bases from J, with 18 bases in between. The germline gives CDR1 SGHTA, CDR2 FQGTGA. TCRdb called the reads again in MiXCR, with one record for every CDR3 protein. The sample holds 160,000 or so distinct CDR3 sequences, less than 25% seen once. In the case of this clonotype: Its antigen is not identified.

Sequencing was performed on CD8+ T cells from cultured PBMCs, taken from culture after CMV antigen stimulation. The TCR comes from a human donor in good health (CMV status not recorded). Some clones in this sample may be carry-over from other donors' samples. V gene TRBV7-3 combines with J gene TRBJ2-1; D perhaps matches TRBD1 (6 bases). As DNA, the CDR3 is TGTGCCAGCAGCTTGGTACAGGGAATGGGCAGTGAGCAGTTCTTC. Translated: CASSLVQGMGSEQFF.